The rows below give T cell receptor beta chains drawn from one sample of a study of beta chain features in type 1 diabetes. Generated by immunoSEQ multiplex PCR, the TCRdb table keeps only in-frame clones and is missing some. The sample contains hundreds of thousands of clones, more than 12% of which appear only once. The sequenced sample was naive CD4+ T cells from blood. The receptors derive from a young man with type 1 diabetes. CDR3s include the opening cysteine and the closing phenylalanine or tryptophan.

cdr3_aa cdr3_length j_call v_call
CASQPGQDYEQYF 13 TRBJ2-7 TRBV6-1
CASRYRAVNSPLHF 14 TRBJ1-6 TRBV5-6
CAISGTANTEAFF 13 TRBJ1-1 TRBV10-3
CASSSPGANVLTF 13 TRBJ2-6 TRBV6-5
CASSQSEVSSLHF 13 TRBJ1-6 TRBV16
CASSLPGFGTDTQYF 15 TRBJ2-3 TRBV5-4
CASSLGASGANVLTF 15 TRBJ2-6 TRBV5-4
CASSPGQGMRSAYGYTF 17 TRBJ1-2 TRBV5-5
CASSLPPRTGQEKLFF 16 TRBJ1-4 TRBV7-9
CAWSSKGASNQPQHF 15 TRBJ1-5 TRBV30
CASRPGTAGANVLTF 15 TRBJ2-6 TRBV27
CASSYVGQGLDEQYF 15 TRBJ2-7 TRBV6-5
CSVEDPTSGSADTQYF 16 TRBJ2-3 TRBV29-1
CASSSLGQGPGSYGYTF 17 TRBJ1-2 TRBV5-1
CASSPGLYPYNEQFF 15 TRBJ2-1 TRBV5-6
CSASEEQFF 9 TRBJ2-1 TRBV20-1
CASSVVGDAVQEQFF 15 TRBJ2-1 TRBV9
CASSLVPGSEQYF 13 TRBJ2-7 TRBV5-1
CASSLREGADTQYF 14 TRBJ2-3 TRBV6-5
CASSVGLTDTEAFF 14 TRBJ1-1 TRBV9
CASSYYTSGYNEQFF 15 TRBJ2-1 TRBV6-5
CASKDRDFGTQYF 13 TRBJ2-5 TRBV5-8
CASSPRARSPSGSSYEQYF 19 TRBJ2-7 TRBV4-1
CASSEVGAGANVLTF 15 TRBJ2-6 TRBV25-1
CASSPGGQGSGYTF 14 TRBJ1-2 TRBV5-4
CASSLSLQGSYEQYF 15 TRBJ2-7 TRBV27
CAWSRQGDEQFF 12 TRBJ2-1 TRBV30
CATSSGDRGGETQYF 15 TRBJ2-5 TRBV15
CAWSVRGTQPQHF 13 TRBJ1-5 TRBV30
CATSPEEAGGPYNEQFF 17 TRBJ2-1 TRBV15
CASSQIYPRDSMSETQYF 18 TRBJ2-5 TRBV4-1
CASSPGTENYGYTF 14 TRBJ1-2 TRBV7-2
CASSLIGTPGVTGELFF 17 TRBJ2-2 TRBV7-2